The 22 T cell receptor beta chains below all came from one sample that was sequenced in a study of cytomegalovirus exposure and HLA in healthy donors. 13 Jbeta primers and 60 Vbeta primers were used for the PCR. TCRdb's copy holds only in-frame clones and misses some; the assay was immunoSEQ multiplex PCR. This listing includes 110,000 to 150,000 clones. The sequenced sample was PBMCs. These receptors originate from a woman aged 18-29 years in good health and CMV-seronegative.

This rearrangement joins TRBV4-3 to TRBJ1-1, with 9 bases lining up with TRBD1. Per the germline V gene, CDR1 is LGHNA and CDR2 is YSLEER. V gave up 7 bases and J gave up 1 base; unmatched junction bases: 7. The CDR3 runs to 15 residues. The CDR3 reads CASKDRGIENTEAFF. The CDR3 bases are TGCGCCAGCAAGGACAGGGGAATCGAGAACACTGAAGCTTTCTTT.

V usage is TRBV14 and J usage is TRBJ2-7, with a tentative D call TRBD1 (5 bases). V was trimmed by 4 bases and J by 2 bases, leaving 15 bases between them. CDR1 and CDR2 from the germline V gene are SGHDN and FVKESK. This CDR3 spans 15 amino acids. CDR3 nucleotide sequence: TGTGCCAGCAGCCGAGAAGGGGCCAAAGCCTACGAGCAGTACTTC. Its protein product is CASSREGAKAYEQYF. Variable domain in full (rest from reference TRBV14 and TRBJ2-7): EAGVTQFPSHSVIEKGQTVTLRCDPISGHDNLYWYRRVMGKEIKFLLHFVKESKQDESGMPNNRFLAERTGGTYSTLKVQPAELEDSGVYFCASSREGAKAYEQYFGPGTRLTVT.

The chain employs TRBV6-5 and TRBJ2-3; 7 bases agree with TRBD2. From germline, CDR1 is MNHEY and CDR2 SVGAGI. V gave up 0 bases and J gave up 6 bases; unmatched junction bases: 6. The CDR3 has 15 amino acids. This CDR3 reads CASSYSHTSADTQYF. The CDR3 DNA is TGTGCCAGCAGTTACTCTCACACTAGCGCGGATACGCAGTATTTT.

This chain links TRBV2 with TRBJ2-7, with a possible D match to TRBD1 (6 bases). CDR1 is SNHLY and CDR2 is FYNNEI in the germline V gene. This CDR3 contains 13 residues. The V and J ends lost 8 bases and 3 bases respectively, with 14 bases between them. CDR3 in amino acids: CASYRDINYEQYF. The DNA of the CDR3 is TGTGCCAGCTACCGGGACATAAACTACGAGCAGTACTTC.

This chain connects TRBV29-1 to TRBJ2-1; TRBD2 matches 7 bases. CDR3 length: 13 amino acids. The ends lost 3 bases at V and 10 bases at J; junction bases unmatched: 9. Looked up from germline, CDR1 is SQVTM and CDR2 is ANQGSEA. CDR3 DNA: TGCAGCGTTGAGGGGGAGGGCCCTCAGGAGCAGTTCTTC. Residues: CSVEGEGPQEQFF.

V and J are TRBV14 and TRBJ1-1; TRBD1 matches 10 bases. The CDR3 loop spans 13 amino acids. The V segment lost 7 bases and the J segment 3 bases; nucleotides outside the gene matches: 2. CDR1 SGHDN and CDR2 FVKESK come from the germline V gene. CDR3 in amino acids: CASMGQGYTEAFF. CDR3 DNA sequence: TGTGCCAGCATGGGACAGGGGTACACTGAAGCTTTCTTT. Drawing the rest from reference TRBV14 and TRBJ1-1, the complete variable domain is EAGVTQFPSHSVIEKGQTVTLRCDPISGHDNLYWYRRVMGKEIKFLLHFVKESKQDESGMPNNRFLAERTGGTYSTLKVQPAELEDSGVYFCASMGQGYTEAFFGQGTRLTVV.

This sequence joins TRBV7-2 and TRBJ2-1; tentatively, D is TRBD1 (6 bases). The V and J ends lost 8 bases and 9 bases respectively, with 11 bases between them. The V gene's germline CDR1 is SGHTA and CDR2 FQGNSA. This CDR3 spans 11 amino acids. DNA of the CDR3: TGTGCCAGCCTACTAGGGGGTGAGCAGTTCTTC. Its protein is CASLLGGEQFF.

The chain couples TRBV9 to TRBJ2-1, with a weak D call TRBD1 (5 bases). CDR1 is SGDLS and CDR2 is YYNGEE in the germline V gene. Trimming pared 4 bases from V and 3 bases from J, leaving 11 bases between. The CDR3 loop spans 14 amino acids. The CDR3 protein is CASSPFDSYNEQFF. The CDR3 coding sequence is TGTGCCAGCAGCCCATTCGACAGCTACAATGAGCAGTTCTTC.

The chain joins TRBV7-9 to TRBJ2-1; TRBD1 is a possible D gene (5 bases). This CDR3 spans 16 amino acids. Trimming took 1 base from V and 0 from J, leaving 10 bases between them. CDR1 is SEHNR and CDR2 is FQNEAQ in the germline V gene (reference sequence). This CDR3 is CASSLGTSSSYNEQFF. DNA of the CDR3: TGTGCCAGCAGCTTAGGGACATCGAGCTCCTACAATGAGCAGTTCTTC.

The chain has TRBV6-5 and TRBJ1-1; weak D call: TRBD1 (6 bases). The CDR3 has 12 amino acids. The germline CDR1 and CDR2 sequences are MNHEY and SVGAGI. V was clipped by 8 bases and J by 1 base, with 8 bases between them. The CDR3 sequence: CASDRSNTEAFF. The CDR3 DNA is TGTGCCAGCGACAGGTCGAACACTGAAGCTTTCTTT.

The gene calls are TRBV29-1 and TRBJ1-2, with 9 positions matching TRBD1. Germline CDR1 and CDR2: SQVTM and ANQGSEA. This CDR3 is built from 17 residues. V shed 1 base and J 4 bases; nucleotides not matched to a gene: 13. The CDR3 sequence: CSVEGGYRGQGSYGYTF. The CDR3 DNA is TGCAGCGTTGAAGGGGGGTATAGGGGACAGGGATCCTATGGCTACACCTTC.

The gene calls are TRBV7-6 and TRBJ2-7; TRBD2 matches 8 bases. CDR3 size: 14 residues. The V gene's germline CDR1 is SGHVS and CDR2 FNYEAQ. The ends lost 0 bases at V and 10 bases at J; junction bases unmatched: 8. The CDR3 DNA reads TGTGCCAGCAGCTTAGCGGCGAGCGGGAGTGATCAGTACGTC. It yields the protein CASSLAASGSDQYV.

The rearrangement joins TRBV7-3 to TRBJ2-3; TRBD2 might be the D (6 bases). Germline assignment: CDR1 SGHTA and CDR2 FQGTGA. This CDR3 region has 17 residues. V was shortened by 1 base and J by 1 base, with 15 bases between the two germline ends. The CDR3 is CASSLNPSGSGTDTQYF. The CDR3 nucleotides read TGTGCCAGCAGCTTAAACCCGTCCGGGAGTGGCACAGATACGCAGTATTTT. Using reference TRBV7-3 and TRBJ2-3 for the parts outside the CDR3, the full variable domain is GAGVSQTPSNKVTEKGKYVELRCDPISGHTALYWYRQSLGQGPEFLIYFQGTGAADDSGLPNDRFFAVRPEGSVSTLKIQRTERGDSAVYLCASSLNPSGSGTDTQYFGPGTRLTVL.

The chain carries TRBV7-2 and TRBJ2-2, with 7 nucleotides matching TRBD1. With 1 base clipped from V and 5 bases from J, the junction kept 4 bases outside the gene matches. In germline, CDR1 is SGHTA, CDR2 FQGNSA. The CDR3 is made up of 15 amino acids. The CDR3 bases are TGTGCCAGCAGCTTAGGACAGGGTTGGACCGGGGAGCTGTTTTTT. Its protein product is CASSLGQGWTGELFF.

The chain combines TRBV5-4 with TRBJ2-6; D is possibly TRBD2 (5 bases). V lost 2 bases and J 0 bases, leaving 12 bases between the germline ends. Germline values: CDR1 SGHNT, CDR2 YYREEE (reference sequence). CDR3 size: 17 residues. CDR3 sequence: CASSFPGYFSGANVLTF. CDR3 DNA: TGTGCCAGCAGCTTCCCGGGGTACTTCTCTGGGGCCAACGTCCTGACTTTC.

J is TRBJ2-3 and V is TRBV10-3; 13 bases match TRBD2. The trim removed 2 bases at V and 1 base at J, leaving 6 bases unmatched. Germline CDR1 reads ENHRY; CDR2 reads SYGVKD. The CDR3 consists of 18 residues. The CDR3 spells CAISERTSGSGGTDTQYF. In DNA form, the CDR3 reads TGTGCCATCAGTGAGCGGACTAGCGGGAGTGGGGGCACAGATACGCAGTATTTT.

The gene calls are TRBV7-9 and TRBJ1-1; 7 positions match TRBD1. This CDR3 has 14 amino acids. After removal of 7 bases from V and 7 bases from J, the junction contained 12 bases not matched to a gene. Germline lookup yields CDR1 SEHNR and CDR2 FQNEAQ (reference sequence). CDR3 sequence reads: CASIQQGTVGEAFF. The DNA for the CDR3 is TGTGCCAGCATCCAACAGGGGACCGTCGGTGAAGCTTTCTTT.

The CDR3 sequence: CASSLSFGTATNQPQHF. CDR3 sequence (DNA): TGTGCCAGCAGCTTATCGTTCGGGACAGCTACAAATCAGCCCCAGCATTTT. The chain uses TRBV7-2 and TRBJ1-5, with 7 bases fitting TRBD1. Germline V gene sequence: CDR1 SGHTA, CDR2 FQGNSA. The ends lost 2 bases at V and 4 bases at J; junction bases unmatched: 11. The CDR3 length is 17 residues.

The genes are TRBV7-3 and TRBJ2-5, with D maybe TRBD1 (5 bases). CDR3 length: 14 residues. V lost 5 bases and J lost 1, with 11 bases in between. From germline, CDR1 is SGHTA and CDR2 FQGTGA. CDR3 coding DNA: TGTGCCAGCAGCCCGACAGCGACCCAAGAGACCCAGTACTTC. It encodes CASSPTATQETQYF.

The rearrangement uses TRBV7-9 and TRBJ1-2; a weak D match, TRBD1 (5 bases). The germline V gene has CDR1 SEHNR and CDR2 FQNEAQ (reference sequence). The CDR3 contains 15 residues. V was clipped by 1 base and J by 3 bases, with 12 bases between them. This chain's CDR3 is CASSLGQGGHYGYTF. The CDR3 bases are TGTGCCAGCAGCTTAGGGCAGGGAGGGCACTATGGCTACACCTTC.

The genes are TRBV18 and TRBJ1-2; D gene unclear. CDR1 is KGHSH and CDR2 is LQKENI in the germline V gene. V lost 3 bases, J lost 3 bases, and 14 bases lay in between. This CDR3 is 15 amino acids long. Written as DNA, the CDR3 is TGTGCCAGCTCACCGTCGGCGGAGATAGACTATGGCTACACCTTC. Translating gives CASSPSAEIDYGYTF. The whole variable domain, remainder taken from reference TRBV18 and TRBJ1-2, is NAGVMQNPRHLVRRRGQEARLRCSPMKGHSHVYWYRQLPEEGLKFMVYLQKENIIDESGMPKERFSAEFPKEGPSILRIQQVVRGDSAAYFCASSPSAEIDYGYTFGSGTRLTVV.

The chain employs TRBV9 and TRBJ2-1, with TRBD2 matching over 10 bases. The germline V gene has CDR1 SGDLS and CDR2 YYNGEE. This CDR3 comprises 15 residues. V gave up 4 bases and J gave up 3 bases; unmatched junction bases: 4. The CDR3 loop is CASSTGTSVYNEQFF. In DNA form, the CDR3 reads TGTGCCAGCAGCACCGGGACTAGCGTCTACAATGAGCAGTTCTTC. Variable domain in full (rest from reference TRBV9 and TRBJ2-1): DSGVTQTPKHLITATGQRVTLRCSPRSGDLSVYWYQQSLDQGLQFLIQYYNGEERAKGNILERFSAQQFPDLHSELNLSSLELGDSALYFCASSTGTSVYNEQFFGPGTRLTVL.